One sample yielded the 20 T cell receptor beta chains listed below, sequenced in a study of shared clonotypes between healthy human individuals. Produced via immunoSEQ multiplex PCR; TCRdb's table is partial and in-frame only. This table holds about 2.3 million clones, more than 85% found once. The sequencing input was naive CD4+ T cells from PBMCs. Subset denoted: CD45RA+ positively selected. Receptors were obtained from a man in his late teens or twenties in good health. Some clones in this sample may be carry-over from other donors' samples.

Concerning this clone: This sample also contains other DNA sequences that code for the same CDR3. The chain joins TRBV9 to TRBJ2-1, with a tentative D call TRBD2 (6 bases). This CDR3 has 15 amino acids. The V end was cut by 0 bases, the J end by 3 bases, with 10 bases between. CDR1 and CDR2 from the germline V gene are SGDLS and YYNGEE. The CDR3 protein is CASSVEGSGYNEQFF. In nucleotides, the CDR3 is TGTGCCAGCAGCGTAGAGGGTAGCGGCTACAATGAGCAGTTCTTC.

This clone was picked up a small number of times. The chain recombines TRBV7-2 with TRBJ1-1; no definite D call. CDR1 is SGHTA, CDR2 FQGNSA, per germline. This CDR3 has 14 residues. Trimming stripped 5 bases from V and 7 bases from J, with 17 bases between. CDR3 in amino acids: CASSRRLSDDEAFF. DNA of the CDR3: TGTGCCAGCAGCCGACGACTCTCGGACGATGAAGCTTTCTTT.

The chain couples TRBV28 to TRBJ2-5, with TRBD1 matching 10 bases. From germline, CDR1 is MDHEN and CDR2 SYDVKM. With V trimmed by 10 bases and J by 4 bases, 12 bases remained unmatched. This CDR3 has 15 residues. CDR3 sequence (DNA): TGTGCCATTAATATTGGACAGGGGGGGCGAGAGACCCAGTACTTC. It is translated as CAINIGQGGRETQYF.

V gene TRBV28 combines with J gene TRBJ2-1; D perhaps matches TRBD2 (5 bases). CDR1 and CDR2 (germline): MDHEN, SYDVKM. The V and J ends lost 6 bases and 0 bases respectively, with 9 bases between them. The CDR3 sequence is 14 residues long. CDR3 region: CASRTSLSYNEQFF. The CDR3 coding sequence is TGTGCCAGCAGAACTAGTCTCTCCTACAATGAGCAGTTCTTC.

The chain uses TRBV5-1 and TRBJ1-2, with 9 bases fitting TRBD1. The length of the CDR3 is 15 residues. Germline lookup yields CDR1 SGHRS and CDR2 YFSETQ. J lost 4 bases, V lost 4 bases, and 8 bases had no gene match. CDR3 sequence: CASSHSPGQGYGYTF. DNA of the CDR3: TGCGCCAGCAGCCACTCCCCGGGACAGGGCTATGGCTACACCTTC.

This clone was recorded once. Mismatch with germline at one junction end may stem from a read error. The V gene is TRBV11-2, the J gene TRBJ2-5; 13 bases are a match to TRBD2. The CDR3 is 12 residues long. Germline V gene lookup returns CDR1 SGHAT and CDR2 FQNNGV. The CDR3 bases are TGTGCCAGCAGCACACTAGCGGGAGGGCCCCACTTC. This gives the protein CASSTLAGGPHF.

The chain recombines TRBV7-9 with TRBJ1-1; TRBD1 is a possible D gene (6 bases). Per germline, CDR1 SEHNR and CDR2 FQNEAQ (reference sequence). This CDR3 region has 17 residues. V gave up 5 bases and J gave up 4 bases, with 23 bases separating them. CDR3 in DNA: TGTGCCAGCAGCCCGGGGGGGCAGAACCCGACGACCACTGAAGCTTTCTTT. Translated: CASSPGGQNPTTTEAFF. Together with reference TRBV7-9 and TRBJ1-1, the CDR3 gives the full variable domain: DTGVSQNPRHKITKRGQNVTFRCDPISEHNRLYWYRQTLGQGPEFLTYFQNEAQLEKSRLLSDRFSAERPKGSFSTLEIQRTEQGDSAMYLCASSPGGQNPTTTEAFFGQGTRLTVV.

The chain carries TRBV11-2 and TRBJ2-2; D is uncertain. This CDR3 comprises 16 residues. Germline V lookup: CDR1 SGHAT, CDR2 FQNNGV. V lost 3 bases and J 2 bases, leaving 13 bases between the germline ends. The CDR3 reads CASSFVMVQNTGELFF. The CDR3 coding sequence is TGTGCCAGCAGCTTCGTGATGGTTCAAAACACCGGGGAGCTGTTTTTT.

V usage is TRBV28 and J usage is TRBJ2-2; 10 bases map to TRBD1. Per germline, CDR1 MDHEN and CDR2 SYDVKM. The CDR3 has 16 residues. Trimming cost V 5 bases and J 1 base; bases outside gene matches: 4. The CDR3 DNA is TGTGCCAGCAGTCCTTGGGACAGGGGGAACACCGGGGAGCTGTTTTTT. Protein sequence: CASSPWDRGNTGELFF.

The genes are TRBV18 and TRBJ2-1; 8 bases agree with TRBD2. The CDR3 spans 15 residues. Germline CDR1 and CDR2: KGHSH and LQKENI. J lost 2 bases, V lost 3 bases, and 3 bases had no gene match. CDR3 residues: CASSPRLAPYNEQFF. CDR3 nucleotides: TGTGCCAGCTCACCGCGACTAGCGCCCTACAATGAGCAGTTCTTC.

This clone was found once. At the DNA level, this CDR3 is encoded by other sequences in the same sample as well. The chain recombines TRBV5-1 with TRBJ1-2; TRBD1 matches 7 bases. There are 12 residues in the CDR3. CDR1 and CDR2 (germline): SGHRS, YFSETQ. Unmatched junction bases numbered 3, after V lost 5 bases and J lost 5 bases. CDR3 sequence: CASSPGGYGYTF. The CDR3 DNA sequence: TGCGCCAGCAGTCCAGGGGGATATGGCTACACCTTC. Together with reference TRBV5-1 and TRBJ1-2, the CDR3 gives the full variable domain: KAGVTQTPRYLIKTRGQQVTLSCSPISGHRSVSWYQQTPGQGLQFLFEYFSETQRNKGNFPGRFSGRQFSNSRSEMNVSTLELGDSALYLCASSPGGYGYTFGSGTRLTVV.

The chain combines TRBV28 with TRBJ1-4; D is unresolved. The J call is doubtful: the DNA matches TRBJ2-2 better. Germline CDR1 MDHEN, CDR2 SYDVKM. CDR3 length: 13 amino acids. DNA of the CDR3: TGTGCCAGCAGTTTTGTGAACTCCCAGGAGCTGTTTTTT. It specifies CASSFVNSQELFF.

The table lists this clone with a few counts. The chain carries TRBV7-8 and TRBJ2-3; TRBD2 aligns across 7 bases. V was clipped by 1 base and J by 4 bases; unmatched bases: 8. There are 16 residues in the CDR3. Germline assignment: CDR1 SGHVS and CDR2 FQNEAQ. CDR3 in DNA: TGTGCCAGCAGCTTAGTCGGCGGGAGTCCGGCAGATACGCAGTATTTT. It specifies CASSLVGGSPADTQYF.

The rearrangement uses TRBV5-1 and TRBJ2-3; tentative D call: TRBD2 (6 bases). The CDR3 has 15 residues. The germline V and J ends were trimmed by 3 bases and 3 bases, with 14 bases remaining between them. The V gene's germline CDR1 is SGHRS and CDR2 YFSETQ. For the CDR3, the DNA is TGCGCCAGCAGCTGGGGGGAAACGGGGACAGATACGCAGTATTTT. Its translation is CASSWGETGTDTQYF.

This sequence joins TRBV28 and TRBJ1-2; D is unresolved. Germline V gene data show CDR1 as MDHEN and CDR2 as SYDVKM. The V end was cut by 6 bases, the J end by 4 bases, with 15 bases between. CDR3 size: 14 residues. The CDR3: CASRSGGGVYGYTF. The CDR3 DNA reads as TGTGCCAGCAGGTCGGGCGGAGGAGTCTATGGCTACACCTTC.

About this clone itself: Other DNA sequences within the sample encode an identical CDR3. The chain joins TRBV28 to TRBJ1-5; D perhaps matches TRBD1 (5 bases). The CDR3 has 10 amino acids. V gave up 5 bases and J gave up 9 bases, with 5 bases separating them. Germline V gene data show CDR1 as MDHEN and CDR2 as SYDVKM. The CDR3 region has the DNA TGTGCCAGCAGTGGGGGGCCCCAGCATTTT. This gives the protein CASSGGPQHF.

The chain links TRBV19 to TRBJ2-7, with a weak D call TRBD1 (5 bases). CDR1 is LNHDA and CDR2 is SQIVND in the germline V gene (reference sequence). V was trimmed by 3 bases and J by 5 bases, leaving 8 bases between them. The CDR3 consists of 12 residues. CDR3 in DNA: TGTGCCAGTAGTATTCCAGGGAACGAGCAGTACTTC. Translation: CASSIPGNEQYF.

The V and J genes are TRBV19 and TRBJ1-5, with 10 bases that match TRBD1. The CDR3 consists of 15 residues. The germline V gene encodes CDR1 LNHDA and CDR2 SQIVND (reference sequence). Trimming took 5 bases from V and 6 from J; bases not matched to a gene: 7. CDR3 in amino acids: CASSPLRTGGQPQHF. Written as DNA, the CDR3 is TGTGCCAGTAGTCCTTTAAGGACAGGGGGTCAGCCCCAGCATTTT. The whole variable domain, filled in from reference TRBV19 and TRBJ1-5, reads DGGITQSPKYLFRKEGQNVTLSCEQNLNHDAMYWYRQDPGQGLRLIYYSQIVNDFQKGDIAEGYSVSREKKESFPLTVTSAQKNPTAFYLCASSPLRTGGQPQHFGDGTRLSIL.

The chain uses TRBV7-3 and TRBJ2-1, with TRBD1 identical over 8 bases. V lost 5 bases, J lost 2 bases, and 5 bases stayed unmatched. Germline V gives CDR1 SGHTA, CDR2 FQGTGA. There are 15 residues in the CDR3. In nucleotides, the CDR3 is TGTGCCAGCAGCCTACAGGGGGTTACCTACAATGAGCAGTTCTTC. This encodes CASSLQGVTYNEQFF. The entire variable domain, with the rest obtained from reference TRBV7-3 and TRBJ2-1, is as follows: GAGVSQTPSNKVTEKGKYVELRCDPISGHTALYWYRQSLGQGPEFLIYFQGTGAADDSGLPNDRFFAVRPEGSVSTLKIQRTERGDSAVYLCASSLQGVTYNEQFFGPGTRLTVL.

This clone came up once. CDR3 nucleotides: TGTGCCAGTAGTATCATAGCGGGAGTGGTACCCAATGAGCAGTTCTTC. Translated, it gives CASSIIAGVVPNEQFF. The chain links TRBV19 to TRBJ2-1; 9 bases map to TRBD2. V trimming: 3 bases; J trimming: 6 bases; junction bases outside the gene matches: 9. This CDR3 spans 16 amino acids. Germline V gives CDR1 LNHDA, CDR2 SQIVND (reference sequence).